The T cell receptor beta chain under discussion was sequenced for a study of blood T cell repertoires in COVID-19 (dated by TCRdb to 2018 to 2021). About the investigation overall: Collaborator samples came from the United States, Italy and Spain and covered acute and convalescent phases of COVID-19. Where HLA class I and class II types were available, the types were taken from metadata supplied by the sample provider, not from assay-based typing. The repertoires were released in a freely available public database intended as a resource for research on the immune response to SARS-CoV-2. Deeply sampled blood TCRbeta repertoires from subjects exposed to, actively infected with, or recovered from COVID-19 were included in the dataset. Samples came from the ongoing ImmuneRACE study (first 160 participants) plus 1,254 subjects from 6 global collaborators. The material from the prospective study consisted of cDNA or gDNA derived from T cells, B-cell-depleted T cells, or PBMCs. Sample metadata almost always included a de-identified subject ID, COVID-19 status, age in years and sex.

Sequences LNHDA (CDR1) and SQIVND (CDR2) are obtained from the germline V gene (reference sequence). V has 4 bases trimmed and J has 11 bases trimmed; junction bases matching no gene number 9. The CDR3, cysteine through phenylalanine, is 13 amino acids long. Of all the DNA, just the CDR3 is kept, 39 bases in frame from base 1. Overall study results and their limits: How much clinical and demographic metadata was included differed by source and by participant, and the metadata was provided uncurated.

Points on this clone: This receptor's antigen is unknown. No quality values exist for individual bases; no much larger clone is one base distant.

Collaborating institutions collected whole blood in K2EDTA tubes following their own protocols. For TCRbeta analysis, collaborator samples were shipped as frozen whole blood, as isolated PBMCs, or as DNA extracted from either sample type. TCRbeta CDR3 regions were amplified from genomic DNA by means of the immunoSEQ Assay, a bias-controlled multiplex PCR. The original methods were these. Nucleated cell counts per sample were estimated from amplification of reference gene primers within the assay. To quantify the absolute abundance of each unique TCRbeta CDR3 rearrangement, sequence reads were collapsed and filtered. Productive Simpson clonality was computed per sample as the square root of Simpson's diversity index over productive rearrangements. TCRdb limited this immuneACCESS table to in-frame rearrangements with V and J called. A share of clones is missing; checked studies link under half to unresolved V genes, and the rest is unexplained. The V and J calls and clone size are taken from that table; D and trimming were inferred from the DNA. The sample table contains about 160,000 clones; only one count was recorded for around four fifths of them. The top ten clonotypes cover around 10% of the sample.

The sequencing sample was made of peripheral blood. The clonotype comes from an elderly woman with active or convalescent COVID-19. The rearranged segments are TRBV19 and TRBJ1-1; TRBD1 aligns with 8 central bases. The DNA sequence is TGTGCCAGTAGTACGTCAACAGGGGGTTCTGCTTTCTTT. It is translated as CASSTSTGGSAFF. Reference TRBV19 and TRBJ1-1 genes cover what lies past the CDR3, so the full variable domain is DGGITQSPKYLFRKEGQNVTLSCEQNLNHDAMYWYRQDPGQGLRLIYYSQIVNDFQKGDIAEGYSVSREKKESFPLTVTSAQKNPTAFYLCASSTSTGGSAFFGQGTRLTVV.